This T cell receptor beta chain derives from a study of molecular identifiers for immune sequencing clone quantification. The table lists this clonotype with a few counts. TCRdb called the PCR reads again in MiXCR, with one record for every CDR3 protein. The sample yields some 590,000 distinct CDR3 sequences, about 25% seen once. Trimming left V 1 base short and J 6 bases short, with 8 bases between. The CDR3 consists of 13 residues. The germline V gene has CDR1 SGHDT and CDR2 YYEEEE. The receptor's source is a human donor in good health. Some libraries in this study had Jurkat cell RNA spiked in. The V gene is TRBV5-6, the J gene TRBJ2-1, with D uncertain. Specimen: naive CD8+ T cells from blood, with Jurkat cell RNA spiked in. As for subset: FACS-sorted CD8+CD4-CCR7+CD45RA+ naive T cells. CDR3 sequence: CASSLRLRNEQFF. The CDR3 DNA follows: TGTGCCAGCAGCTTGCGGTTGCGCAATGAGCAGTTCTTC.